The next 24 T cell receptor beta chains were all read from a single sample in a study of vaccination effects on CD4 cells after COVID-19. TCRdb keeps only in-frame clones here, not all; method: immunoSEQ multiplex PCR. The sample contains tens of thousands of clones, about 72% of which appear only once. Before sequencing took place, the ViraFEST assay used viral peptide pools to expand antigen-specific CD4+ T cells. Cells that had been cultured for approximately ten days were the source of isolated CD4+ T cells. Vaccine recipients had no previous SARS-CoV-2 infection; their nucleocapsid antibodies were negative. Their cognate antigens are unknown. The sequencing here drew on CD4+ T cells from PBMCs cultured with HCoV-NL63 spike peptides, taken before COVID-19 vaccination. Receptors were obtained from a human donor who received a COVID-19 vaccine.

This rearrangement joins TRBV6-4 to TRBJ1-1; the match to TRBD1 covers 10 bases. Germline CDR1 and CDR2: MRHNA and SNTAGT. The CDR3 loop spans 15 amino acids. J lost 5 bases, V lost 6 bases, and 9 bases had no gene match. The CDR3 DNA sequence: TGTGCCAGCAGAATCCGGGACAGGGGAGATACTGAAGCTTTCTTT. Translating it yields CASRIRDRGDTEAFF.

The count of this clone is one. The chain joins TRBV18 to TRBJ2-6; TRBD2 matches 7 bases. V dropped 4 bases and J dropped 4; count of bases not matched to a gene: 4. Germline lookup yields CDR1 KGHSH and CDR2 LQKENI. CDR3 length: 15 residues. The CDR3 region is CASSRGGSGANVLTF. Here the CDR3 DNA reads TGTGCCAGCTCACGGGGGGGATCCGGGGCCAACGTCCTGACTTTC.

V and J are TRBV5-1 and TRBJ2-3, with TRBD1 matching 10 bases. The CDR3 is made up of 15 amino acids. V lost 0 bases to trimming and J lost 4 bases; unmatched junction nucleotides: 2. Per germline, CDR1 SGHRS and CDR2 YFSETQ. The CDR3 spells CASSLGQGAPDTQYF. DNA of the CDR3: TGCGCCAGCAGCTTGGGACAGGGGGCTCCAGATACGCAGTATTTT. Full variable domain (missing parts from reference TRBV5-1 and TRBJ2-3): KAGVTQTPRYLIKTRGQQVTLSCSPISGHRSVSWYQQTPGQGLQFLFEYFSETQRNKGNFPGRFSGRQFSNSRSEMNVSTLELGDSALYLCASSLGQGAPDTQYFGPGTRLTVL.

This clone has only a few counts. The chain joins TRBV11-2 to TRBJ1-4; D is perhaps TRBD1 (5 bases). Germline values: CDR1 SGHAT, CDR2 FQNNGV. The CDR3 loop spans 16 amino acids. Trimming stripped 4 bases from V and 0 bases from J, with 12 bases between. CDR3 nucleotides: TGTGCCAGCAGCTCCCGGGGGGGAGCAACTAATGAAAAACTGTTTTTT. Translating gives CASSSRGGATNEKLFF.

This chain connects TRBV7-3 to TRBJ2-5, with TRBD2 as a possible D gene (6 bases). V lost 1 base, J lost 3 bases, and 9 bases lay in between. Germline V gene sequence: CDR1 SGHTA, CDR2 FQGTGA. The CDR3 has 14 amino acids. Here the CDR3 DNA reads TGTGCCAGCAGCTTAAGCGGGATTGAAGAGACCCAGTACTTC. Translated: CASSLSGIEETQYF.

This clone was seen only once. The chain couples TRBV10-1 to TRBJ2-7, with 7 bases lining up with TRBD2. Trimming cost V 8 bases and J 2 bases; bases outside gene matches: 9. CDR3 length: 14 amino acids. CDR1 WNHNN and CDR2 SYGVQD come from the germline V gene (reference sequence). Here the CDR3 reads CASYGSGATYEQYV. CDR3 nucleotide sequence: TGCGCCAGCTACGGGAGCGGGGCTACCTACGAGCAGTACGTC.

The rearrangement joins TRBV6-1 to TRBJ1-2, with D unclear. Germline loops: CDR1 MNHNS, CDR2 SASEGT. This CDR3 has 14 amino acids. The V gene lost 2 bases and the J gene lost 0 bases, with 7 bases spanning the gap. This CDR3 is CASSESWTNYGYTF. CDR3 sequence (DNA): TGTGCCAGCAGTGAATCTTGGACTAACTATGGCTACACCTTC.

CDR3 amino acids: CASTWTGEVAKNIQYF. CDR3 nucleotides: TGTGCCAGCACGTGGACGGGGGAGGTAGCCAAAAACATTCAGTACTTC. The chain recombines TRBV27 with TRBJ2-4; D perhaps matches TRBD2 (6 bases). In germline, CDR1 is MNHEY, CDR2 SMNVEV (reference sequence). This CDR3 region has 16 residues. V shed 7 bases and J shed 0 bases, with 16 bases lying between them.

This clone turned up a few times. V and J are TRBV5-1 and TRBJ2-4, with D perhaps given as TRBD1 or TRBD2 (5 bases each). Trimming took 1 base from V and 0 from J, leaving 11 bases between them. The CDR3 runs 16 residues. Germline loops: CDR1 SGHRS, CDR2 YFSETQ. DNA of the CDR3: TGCGCCAGCAGCTTGAGTACAGGACTAGCCAAAAACATTCAGTACTTC. Protein product: CASSLSTGLAKNIQYF. The variable domain in full, completed from reference TRBV5-1 and TRBJ2-4, reads KAGVTQTPRYLIKTRGQQVTLSCSPISGHRSVSWYQQTPGQGLQFLFEYFSETQRNKGNFPGRFSGRQFSNSRSEMNVSTLELGDSALYLCASSLSTGLAKNIQYFGAGTRLSVL.

This clone was counted only a few times. The V call is TRBV2, the J call TRBJ1-2; weak D call: TRBD1 (5 bases). Deletions cut 6 bases from V and 2 bases from J, with 19 bases between. Germline V gene lookup returns CDR1 SNHLY and CDR2 FYNNEI. There are 16 residues in the CDR3. CDR3 loop: CASSPRRDGGNYGYTF. The CDR3 DNA is TGTGCCAGCAGCCCCCGAAGGGACGGAGGAAACTATGGCTACACCTTC. Full variable domain (outside the CDR3, taken from reference TRBV2 and TRBJ1-2): EPEVTQTPSHQVTQMGQEVILRCVPISNHLYFYWYRQILGQKVEFLVSFYNNEISEKSEIFDDQFSVERPDGSNFTLKIRSTKLEDSAMYFCASSPRRDGGNYGYTFGSGTRLTVV.

The chain is built from TRBV15 and TRBJ2-7; 10 nucleotides match TRBD1. The V and J ends lost 5 bases and 6 bases, in that order; junction bases with no gene match: 7. This CDR3 contains 14 residues. Germline V CDR1 and CDR2: LNHNV, YYDKDF (reference sequence). The CDR3 loop reads CATSRRTGGGEQYV. For the CDR3, the DNA is TGTGCCACCAGCCGAAGGACAGGGGGTGGCGAGCAGTACGTC.

The V gene is TRBV6-5, the J gene TRBJ2-7, with 9 nucleotides matching TRBD1. Looked up from germline, CDR1 is MNHEY and CDR2 is SVGAGI. The CDR3 runs 14 residues. The ends lost 5 bases at V and 2 bases at J; junction bases unmatched: 4. CDR3 coding DNA: TGTGCCAGCAGTCCCCGGGACAGGGCCTACGAGCAGTACGTC. This translates into CASSPRDRAYEQYV.

CDR3: CASSLAGGPETQYF. CDR3 sequence (DNA): TGCGCCAGCAGCTTAGCGGGGGGGCCTGAGACCCAGTACTTC. The V call is TRBV5-1, the J call TRBJ2-5, with 10 bases fitting TRBD2. The ends lost 2 bases at V and 5 bases at J; junction bases unmatched: 3. This CDR3 is built from 14 residues. From germline, CDR1 is SGHRS and CDR2 YFSETQ.

The J gene is TRBJ2-3, the V gene TRBV6-4; no reliable D call. The CDR3 consists of 16 residues. Germline loops: CDR1 MRHNA, CDR2 SNTAGT. The V end lost 2 bases, the J end lost 0 bases, and 12 bases lay between the germline ends. The CDR3 coding sequence is TGTGCCAGCAGTGACACGGGCTTGGGTAGCACAGATACGCAGTATTTT. It encodes CASSDTGLGSTDTQYF.

J is TRBJ2-7 and V is TRBV21-1; the D call of TRBD1 is as the table states it, not checked on the DNA. TRBV21-1 is a pseudogene segment. The CDR3 is made up of 17 amino acids. This CDR3 reads CASSSYRADKTSYEQYV. CDR3 bases: TGTGCCAGCAGCTCCTATCGGGCGGACAAGACCTCCTACGAGCAGTACGTC.

The sample holds one count of this clone. V is TRBV5-1 and J is TRBJ1-4; 9 nucleotides match TRBD1. Losses at the gene ends were 3 bases for V and 6 bases for J; bases not matched to a gene: 9. In germline, CDR1 is SGHRS, CDR2 YFSETQ. The CDR3 loop spans 16 amino acids. CDR3 sequence: CASSSVYRGQDEKLFF. The DNA for the CDR3 is TGCGCCAGCAGCTCCGTATACAGGGGGCAGGATGAAAAACTGTTTTTT.

The chain's CDR3 is CASSTGQGFAQYF. DNA of the CDR3: TGTGCCAGTAGTACAGGACAGGGTTTCGCCCAGTACTTC. This sequence joins TRBV19 and TRBJ2-5; 8 bases line up with TRBD1. Per the germline V gene, CDR1 is LNHDA and CDR2 is SQIVND (reference sequence). V was clipped by 4 bases and J by 9 bases; unmatched bases: 7. The CDR3 has 13 amino acids.

This clone occurred a few times. The rearrangement uses TRBV30 and TRBJ1-6, with D unresolved. This CDR3 is built from 14 residues. Trimming shortened V by 0 bases and J by 4 bases, and 7 bases separated the two germline ends. Germline CDR1 and CDR2: GTSNPN and SVGIG (reference sequence). The DNA of the CDR3 is TGTGCCTGGAGTGTTGCCGGATATAATTCACCCCTCCACTTT. Protein product: CAWSVAGYNSPLHF. Combining the CDR3 with reference TRBV30 and TRBJ1-6 gives the whole variable domain SQTIHQWPATLVQPVGSPLSLECTVEGTSNPNLYWYRQAAGRGLQLLFYSVGIGQISSEVPQNLSASRPQDRQFILSSKKLLLSDSGFYLCAWSVAGYNSPLHFGNGTRLTVT.

The chain employs TRBV6-4 and TRBJ2-3, with D perhaps matching TRBD2 (7 bases). CDR1 is MRHNA and CDR2 is SNTAGT in the germline V gene. The CDR3 has 16 amino acids. The V and J ends lost 3 bases and 2 bases respectively, with 15 bases between them. The CDR3 nucleotides read TGTGCCAGCAGTGAACACCCAGGGGACTACACAGATACGCAGTATTTT. This encodes CASSEHPGDYTDTQYF.

The chain has TRBV18 and TRBJ1-2; 7 bases fit TRBD1. The CDR3 sequence is 15 residues long. After removal of 5 bases from V and 7 bases from J, the junction contained 13 bases not matched to a gene. Germline-derived CDR1 and CDR2 are KGHSH and LQKENI. In DNA, the CDR3 is TGTGCCAGCTCAGAATCAGGGGGGCCTTCGATTGGCTACACCTTC. It codes for CASSESGGPSIGYTF. The full variable domain, with the rest looked up from reference TRBV18 and TRBJ1-2, is NAGVMQNPRHLVRRRGQEARLRCSPMKGHSHVYWYRQLPEEGLKFMVYLQKENIIDESGMPKERFSAEFPKEGPSILRIQQVVRGDSAAYFCASSESGGPSIGYTFGSGTRLTVV.

The chain combines TRBV18 with TRBJ1-1; 11 bases align to TRBD1. Germline CDR1 and CDR2: KGHSH and LQKENI. This CDR3 region has 13 residues. Losses at the gene ends were 10 bases for V and 5 bases for J; bases not matched to a gene: 6. CDR3 sequence: CATRDRGKTEAFF. The CDR3 DNA follows: TGTGCCACCCGGGACAGGGGGAAAACTGAAGCTTTCTTT.

The J gene is TRBJ2-1, the V gene TRBV11-2; no firm D call. The germline gives CDR1 SGHAT, CDR2 FQNNGV. This CDR3 region has 14 residues. The V gene lost 3 bases and the J gene lost 4 bases, with 10 bases spanning the gap. CDR3 protein: CASSLVVAYNEQFF. CDR3 nucleotides: TGTGCCAGCAGCTTGGTGGTAGCTTACAATGAGCAGTTCTTC.

CDR3: CASSSRYNSGTEAFF. In nucleotides, the CDR3 is TGTGCCAGCAGTTCCCGATATAATTCGGGCACTGAAGCTTTCTTT. The chain combines TRBV27 with TRBJ1-1, with D hard to call. Germline-derived CDR1 and CDR2 are MNHEY and SMNVEV (reference sequence). The CDR3 is 15 amino acids. V was clipped by 4 bases and J by 4 bases, with 16 bases between them.

The rearrangement joins TRBV6-1 to TRBJ2-3; D is unresolved. V lost 1 base and J 2 bases, leaving 7 bases between the germline ends. The CDR3 length is 14 residues. Germline V gene sequence: CDR1 MNHNS, CDR2 SASEGT. CDR3 sequence: CASSEETDTDTQYF. The CDR3 DNA sequence: TGTGCCAGCAGTGAAGAGACCGACACAGATACGCAGTATTTT.